These 3 T cell receptor beta chains originate from one sample sequenced in a study of cytomegalovirus exposure and HLA in healthy donors. Primers for the PCR totalled 60 Vbeta and 13 Jbeta. TCRdb keeps only in-frame clones here, not all; method: immunoSEQ multiplex PCR. The data contain 90,000 to 150,000 clones, around 63% of them singletons. The sample comprised PBMCs. The receptors shown here come from a man in his forties in good health and CMV-seropositive.

The V gene is TRBV9, the J gene TRBJ2-3; the D is unclear. Germline-derived CDR1 and CDR2 are SGDLS and YYNGEE. This CDR3 comprises 15 residues. V was shortened by 0 bases and J by 5 bases, with 13 bases between the two germline ends. The CDR3 spells CASSVEQWARDTQYF. Written as DNA, the CDR3 is TGTGCCAGCAGCGTAGAGCAGTGGGCCAGAGATACGCAGTATTTT.

This chain links TRBV19 with TRBJ2-3; 8 bases fit TRBD1. Germline V gene data show CDR1 as LNHDA and CDR2 as SQIVND (reference sequence). This CDR3 comprises 16 residues. The junction had 11 bases not matched to a gene; V was cut back by 7 bases and J by 2 bases. CDR3 sequence reads: CASKRDRFLYTDTQYF. CDR3 nucleotides: TGTGCCAGTAAGAGGGACAGGTTCTTATACACAGATACGCAGTATTTT.

The chain uses TRBV28 and TRBJ1-2; no definite D call. Germline loops: CDR1 MDHEN, CDR2 SYDVKM. V dropped 5 bases and J dropped 4 bases, with 11 bases sitting between them. The CDR3 has 13 amino acids. The CDR3 DNA sequence: TGTGCCAGCAGTCTTGGGCAGGCCTATGGCTACACCTTC. This gives the protein CASSLGQAYGYTF.